This TCR beta chain was observed in a study of cytomegalovirus exposure and HLA in healthy donors. Whole-study findings and limits: Some public TCRs appeared in many individuals, while most sequences were rare.

The table came from immunoSEQ multiplex PCR; TCRdb's copy has only in-frame clones and leaves some out. Among roughly 310,000 clones listed, 88% were seen once. With respect to this clone: What it binds is not known.

Germline lookup yields CDR1 SGHTS and CDR2 YDEGEE. V lost 4 bases and J lost 3, with 14 bases in between. There are 15 residues in the CDR3. This receptor was obtained from a man in his thirties or forties in good health and CMV-seronegative. J is TRBJ1-3 and V is TRBV5-8; D not resolved. The sample consisted of PBMCs. The DNA for the CDR3 is TGTGCCAGCAGCGCGGGGAGTTGGCGTGGAAACACCATATATTTT. It encodes CASSAGSWRGNTIYF.